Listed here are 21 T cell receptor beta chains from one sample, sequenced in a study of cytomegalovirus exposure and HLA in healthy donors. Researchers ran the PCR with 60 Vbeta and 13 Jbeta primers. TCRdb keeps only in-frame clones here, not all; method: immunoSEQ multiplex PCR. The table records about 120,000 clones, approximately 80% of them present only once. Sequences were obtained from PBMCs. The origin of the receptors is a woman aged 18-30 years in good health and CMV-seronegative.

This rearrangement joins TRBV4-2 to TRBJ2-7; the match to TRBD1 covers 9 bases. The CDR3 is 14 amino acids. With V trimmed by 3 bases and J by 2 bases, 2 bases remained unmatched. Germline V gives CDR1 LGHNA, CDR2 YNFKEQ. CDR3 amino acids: CASSQGQGTYEQYF. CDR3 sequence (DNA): TGTGCCAGCAGCCAGGGACAGGGAACCTACGAGCAGTACTTC.

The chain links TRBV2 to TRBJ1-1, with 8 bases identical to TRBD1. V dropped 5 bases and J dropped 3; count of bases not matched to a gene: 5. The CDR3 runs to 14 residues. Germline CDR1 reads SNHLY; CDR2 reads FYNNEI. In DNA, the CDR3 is TGTGCCAGCAGTCTGACAGGGGAGGACACTGAAGCTTTCTTT. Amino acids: CASSLTGEDTEAFF.

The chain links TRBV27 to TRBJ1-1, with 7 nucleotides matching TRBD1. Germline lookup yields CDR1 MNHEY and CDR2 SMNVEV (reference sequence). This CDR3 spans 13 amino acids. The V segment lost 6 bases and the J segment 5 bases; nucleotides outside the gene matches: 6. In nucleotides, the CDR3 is TGTGCCAGCAGCCTGACAGGGCGGACTGAAGCTTTCTTT. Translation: CASSLTGRTEAFF.

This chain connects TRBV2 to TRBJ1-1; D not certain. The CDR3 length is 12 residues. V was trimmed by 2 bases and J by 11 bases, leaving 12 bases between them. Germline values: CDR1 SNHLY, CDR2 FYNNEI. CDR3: CASSERPSRAFF. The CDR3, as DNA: TGTGCCAGCAGTGAACGCCCCTCTAGGGCTTTCTTT.

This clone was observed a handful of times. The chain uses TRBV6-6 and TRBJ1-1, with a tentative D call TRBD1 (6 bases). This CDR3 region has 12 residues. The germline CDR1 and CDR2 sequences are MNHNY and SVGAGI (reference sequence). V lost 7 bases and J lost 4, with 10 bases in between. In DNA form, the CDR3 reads TGTGCCAGCAAGGGGGAGGGCACTGAAGCTTTCTTT. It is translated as CASKGEGTEAFF.

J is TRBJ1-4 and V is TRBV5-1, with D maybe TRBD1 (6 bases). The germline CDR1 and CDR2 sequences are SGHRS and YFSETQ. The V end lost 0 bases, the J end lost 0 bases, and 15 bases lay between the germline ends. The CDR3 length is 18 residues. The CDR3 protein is CASSLEARGLATNEKLFF. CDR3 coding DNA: TGCGCCAGCAGCTTGGAGGCCAGGGGCCTTGCAACTAATGAAAAACTGTTTTTT.

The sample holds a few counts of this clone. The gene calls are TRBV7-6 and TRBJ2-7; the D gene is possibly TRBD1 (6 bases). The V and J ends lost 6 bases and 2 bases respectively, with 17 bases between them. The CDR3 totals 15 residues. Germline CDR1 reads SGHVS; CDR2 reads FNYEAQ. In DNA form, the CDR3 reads TGTGCCAGCAGTCCCGGGACAAAGGCCACCTACGAGCAGTACTTC. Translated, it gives CASSPGTKATYEQYF.

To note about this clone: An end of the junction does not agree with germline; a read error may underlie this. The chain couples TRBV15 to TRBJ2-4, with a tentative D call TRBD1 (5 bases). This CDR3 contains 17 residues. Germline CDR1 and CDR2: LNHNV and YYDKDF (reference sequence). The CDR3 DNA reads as TGTGCCACCAGCAGAGAAGTGGGCAGGGCGCCCAAAAACAGTCAGTACTTC. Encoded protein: CATSREVGRAPKNSQYF.

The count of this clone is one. CDR3 DNA: TGTGCCAGCAGATCCGGGGGGGCGTACAATCAGCCCCAGCATTTT. Its protein is CASRSGGAYNQPQHF. The V call is TRBV6-5, the J call TRBJ1-5, with a possible D match to TRBD1 (6 bases). CDR1 and CDR2 from the germline V gene are MNHEY and SVGAGI. CDR3 size: 15 residues. V lost 6 bases and J 3 bases, leaving 15 bases between the germline ends.

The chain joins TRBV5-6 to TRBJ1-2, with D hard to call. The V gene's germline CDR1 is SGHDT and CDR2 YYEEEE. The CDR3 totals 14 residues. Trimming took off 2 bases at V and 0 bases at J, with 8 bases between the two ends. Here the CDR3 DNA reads TGTGCCAGCAGCTTCCGAGCTTCTAACTATGGCTACACCTTC. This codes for CASSFRASNYGYTF.

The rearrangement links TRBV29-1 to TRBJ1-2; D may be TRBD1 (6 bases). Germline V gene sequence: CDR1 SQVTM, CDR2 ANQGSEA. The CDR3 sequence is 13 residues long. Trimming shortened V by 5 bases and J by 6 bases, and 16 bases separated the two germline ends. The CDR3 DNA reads TGCAGCGTTCTTCCCCAGGGGTCCGATGGCTACACCTTC. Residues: CSVLPQGSDGYTF.

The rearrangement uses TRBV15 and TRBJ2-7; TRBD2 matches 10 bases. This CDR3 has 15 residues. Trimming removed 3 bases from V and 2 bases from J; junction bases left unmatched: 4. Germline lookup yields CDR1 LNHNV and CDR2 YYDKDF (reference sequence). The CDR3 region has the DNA TGTGCCACCAGCAGCCCGGGACTAGCGACCTACGAGCAGTACTTC. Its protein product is CATSSPGLATYEQYF.

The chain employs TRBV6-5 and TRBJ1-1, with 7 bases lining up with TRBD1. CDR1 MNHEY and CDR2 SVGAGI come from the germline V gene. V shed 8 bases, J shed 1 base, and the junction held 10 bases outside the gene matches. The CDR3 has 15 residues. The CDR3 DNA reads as TGTGCCAGCTCAGGGGCCGGGACAGCGAACACTGAAGCTTTCTTT. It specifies CASSGAGTANTEAFF.

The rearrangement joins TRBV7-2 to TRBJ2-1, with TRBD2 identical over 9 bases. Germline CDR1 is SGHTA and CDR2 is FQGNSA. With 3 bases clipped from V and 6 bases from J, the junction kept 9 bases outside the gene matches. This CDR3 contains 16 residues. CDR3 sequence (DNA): TGTGCCAGCAGCTTTTTTGCGGGGGGGCAGGGCAATGAGCAGTTCTTC. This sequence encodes CASSFFAGGQGNEQFF.

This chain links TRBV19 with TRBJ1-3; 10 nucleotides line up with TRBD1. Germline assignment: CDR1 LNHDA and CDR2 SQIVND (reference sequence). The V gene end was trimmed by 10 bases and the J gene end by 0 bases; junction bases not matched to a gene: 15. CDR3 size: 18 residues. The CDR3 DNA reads TGTGCCACCTCTCGGGGACAGGGGCCACTAAGCTCTGGAAACACCATATATTTT. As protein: CATSRGQGPLSSGNTIYF.

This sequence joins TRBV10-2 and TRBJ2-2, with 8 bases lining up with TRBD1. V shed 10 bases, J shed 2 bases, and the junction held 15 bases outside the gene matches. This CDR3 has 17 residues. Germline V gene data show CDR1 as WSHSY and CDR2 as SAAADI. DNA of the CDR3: TGCGCCATCAAAATGGGGCAGGGACAGGACAACACCGGGGAGCTGTTTTTT. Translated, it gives CAIKMGQGQDNTGELFF.

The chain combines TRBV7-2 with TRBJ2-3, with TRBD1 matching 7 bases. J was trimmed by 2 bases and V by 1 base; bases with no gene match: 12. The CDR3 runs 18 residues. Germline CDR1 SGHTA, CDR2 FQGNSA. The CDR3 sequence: CASSLGRTGLFSTDTQYF. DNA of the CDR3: TGTGCCAGCAGCTTAGGAAGGACAGGCCTATTCTCCACAGATACGCAGTATTTT.

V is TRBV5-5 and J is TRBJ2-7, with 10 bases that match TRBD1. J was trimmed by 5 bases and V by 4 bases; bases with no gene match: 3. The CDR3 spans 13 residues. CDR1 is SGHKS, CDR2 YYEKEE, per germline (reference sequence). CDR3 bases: TGTGCCAGCAGCAGGGGACAGGGGAACGAGCAGTACTTC. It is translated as CASSRGQGNEQYF.

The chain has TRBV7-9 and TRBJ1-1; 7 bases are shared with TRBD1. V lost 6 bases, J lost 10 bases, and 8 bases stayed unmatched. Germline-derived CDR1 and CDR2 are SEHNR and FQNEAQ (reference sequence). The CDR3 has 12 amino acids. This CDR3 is CASSSGQNGAFF. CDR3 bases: TGTGCCAGCAGTTCGGGACAGAACGGAGCTTTCTTT.

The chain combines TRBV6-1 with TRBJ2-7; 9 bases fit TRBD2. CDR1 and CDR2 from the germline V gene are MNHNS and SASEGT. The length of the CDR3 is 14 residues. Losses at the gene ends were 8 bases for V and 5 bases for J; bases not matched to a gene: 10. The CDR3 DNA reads TGTGCCAGCTACCAGAGGCGGGAGGGCGACGAGCAGTACTTC. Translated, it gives CASYQRREGDEQYF.

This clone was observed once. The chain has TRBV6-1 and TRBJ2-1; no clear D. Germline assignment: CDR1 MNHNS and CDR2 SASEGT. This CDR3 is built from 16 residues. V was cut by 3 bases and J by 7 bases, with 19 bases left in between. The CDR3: CASSDPQEFVENEQFF. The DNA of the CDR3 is TGTGCCAGCAGTGACCCCCAAGAGTTTGTTGAGAATGAGCAGTTCTTC.